The clone carrying this T cell receptor beta chain has more than one count but fewer than ten. What it binds is unknown. The source of the sample is a study of T cell repertoires in cytomegalovirus infection. CDR1 and CDR2 (germline): SEHNR, FQNEAQ (reference sequence). The ends lost 3 bases at V and 6 bases at J; junction bases unmatched: 15. This CDR3 is 18 amino acids long. Overall study findings and caveats: The cumulative frequency of public TCR beta families identified carriers of CMV plus the relevant HLA.

MiXCR, applied by TCRdb to the reads, yields one record per CDR3 protein. The data show about a million distinct CDR3 sequences, 31% seen once. The specimen was cultured CD8+ T cells from PBMCs, collected from culture after CMV antigen stimulation. This TCR derives from a human donor in good health (CMV status not recorded). Some clones in this sample may be carry-over from other donors' samples. V is TRBV7-9 and J is TRBJ2-2; 8 bases are a match to TRBD1. Here the CDR3 reads CASSFRDRGPASAGELFF. CDR3 sequence (DNA): TGTGCCAGCAGCTTCCGAGACAGGGGACCCGCTAGCGCCGGGGAGCTGTTTTTT.